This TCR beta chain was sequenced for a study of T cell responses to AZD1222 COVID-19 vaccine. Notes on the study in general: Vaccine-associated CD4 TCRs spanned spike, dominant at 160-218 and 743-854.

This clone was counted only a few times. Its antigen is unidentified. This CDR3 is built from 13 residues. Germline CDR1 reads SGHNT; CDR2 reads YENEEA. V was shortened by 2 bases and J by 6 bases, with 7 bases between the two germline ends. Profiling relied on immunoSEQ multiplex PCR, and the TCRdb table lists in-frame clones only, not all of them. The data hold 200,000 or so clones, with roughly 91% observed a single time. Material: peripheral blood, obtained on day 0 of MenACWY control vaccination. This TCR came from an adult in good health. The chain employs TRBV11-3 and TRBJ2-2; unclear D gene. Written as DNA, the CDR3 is TGTGCCAGCAGCTTACGAGATCCCGGGGAGCTGTTTTTT. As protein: CASSLRDPGELFF.